This T cell receptor beta chain was found in a study of cytomegalovirus exposure and HLA in healthy donors (dated by TCRdb to 2017 to 2019). Study-level background: In an earlier analysis of 587 of the donors, around 300 Gb of sequence data and some 120 million unique TCR beta sequences from roughly 200 million T cells were reported. Approximately 300 gigabases of sequencing data and roughly 81 million unique TCR sequences made up an early release that covered roughly 670 HLA-typed donors. Of the roughly 400 genotyped donors, approximately 82% fell in the genetic ancestry cluster associated with self-reported Caucasian donors. The study was designed to test whether signatures of past pathogen exposure could be identified by cataloging public T cell receptors. The study used immunosequencing to profile the T cell repertoires of around 600 subjects and linked those repertoires to cytomegalovirus serostatus. A separate validation cohort of 90 to 150 different subjects was used in addition to the approximately 700-subject first cohort. To predict cytomegalovirus infection status, the study combined high-throughput TCR immunosequencing, statistical association of individual TCRs with disease status, and machine learning. A later analysis re-examined previously published TCR beta repertoires from hundreds of donors and added high-resolution HLA genotyping to investigate patterns of TCR occurrence. The later analysis used no new phenotypic data to find candidate immune exposures, relying instead on TCR beta sequences and their occurrence across donors. An earlier analysis of some 500 of the donors applied high-throughput TCR beta sequencing to assess whether each TCR beta V gene segment acted as functional or pseudogenic. Donor age, sex, ethnicity and CMV serostatus were collected together with the repertoire data. In a later genetic analysis, genome-wide SNP genotypes for about three fifths of the roughly 670 donors were used, and that subset was treated as a discovery cohort. All discovery cohort repertoires had been generated using a single sequencing platform. Class I and class II HLA loci were covered by the typing at four-digit resolution. The number of donors typed differed by locus, with roughly 620-630 for A, B, C, DRB1 and DQB1, 522 for DQA1, 606 for DPA1, and around 430 for DPB1. Four or five DR-DQ haplotypes were handled as single units for association and clustering, since linkage in the cohort was strong. On average, about 200,000 unique TCR beta nucleotide sequences were sequenced per donor among about 400 genotyped donors of the cohort, with roughly 18% of those sequences being non-productive.

Points on this clone: The target of this receptor is not known. No base quality values were provided; no much bigger clone lies one nucleotide off.

In total, around 600 healthy bone marrow donors made up the cohort. At the time of sampling, all cohort members were nominally healthy, though unrecorded immune exposures were likely present. The donor tested CMV seronegative, placing the donor among the roughly 350 seronegative members of the cohort. A peripheral blood sample was provided by each donor, and peripheral blood mononuclear cells were used for TCR beta sequencing. The Qiagen DNeasy Blood Extraction Kit was used to extract genomic DNA from the blood cell samples. The CDR3 sequence holds 15 residues, the cysteine and phenylalanine included. The kept DNA is CDR3 alone, 45 bases in frame from the first base. CDR1 and CDR2 were assigned from the germline V gene (reference sequence) as LNHNV and YYDKDF. Compared with germline, V lacks 3 bases and J lacks 3 bases; bases without a gene match: 2. The protocol used for the library was the immunoSEQ multiplex PCR assay. For the multiplex PCR, a mixture combining 60 forward primers for TCR Vbeta segments and 13 reverse primers for TCR Jbeta segments was used. The CDR3 region of rearranged TCR beta genes was amplified from genomic DNA with a multiplex PCR assay. The amplified TCR beta libraries were sequenced on the Illumina HiSeq System as 87-base-pair reads. The published analysis was carried out like this. A later analysis counted 75 million to 100 million unique TCR beta chains across the 666 repertoires, and about 10 million of these chains were shared by at least two donors. Raw reads were error-corrected and collapsed into unique sequences by a nearest-neighbor algorithm in which closely related sequences were merged to remove PCR and sequencing errors. To assign V, D and J gene segments, CDR3 sequences were aligned to IMGT reference sequences. For a sequence to be retained, a match of at least six nucleotides was required to both a V gene segment and a J gene segment. A rearrangement counted as productive if the CDR3 had no stop codons and remained in frame with V and J, and every other rearrangement counted as non-productive. Following IMGT convention, CDR3 was defined as the stretch from the second conserved V-encoded cysteine up to the conserved J-encoded phenylalanine. The earlier analysis of 500 to 600 of the donors excluded sequences that lacked an unambiguous match to a single V gene segment. In an earlier analysis of around 590 of the donors, a V segment was called functional when productive rearrangements were above 56.7%, and segregating when the standard deviation between donors exceeded 5%. A statistical classification framework was built for diagnosing cytomegalovirus status from the catalog of TCR beta chain sequences. In a later analysis, V and J genes were assigned by comparing TCR nucleotide sequences against IMGT/GENE-DB human TR gene sequences. Using the TCRdist pipeline, a later analysis assigned CDR3 sequences along with most-parsimonious VDJ recombination scenarios. In a later analysis, each TCR beta chain was defined by its CDR3 amino acid sequence together with its V-gene family, and reads without a unique V-gene family were excluded. To address suspected cross-contamination and a sequencing artifact, a later analysis removed around 600 highly shared, low-generation-probability nucleotide sequences. In a later analysis, a clonal expansion index was calculated for each public chain from normalized within-repertoire ranks of inferred template counts. In a later analysis, generation probabilities were computed using a VDJ recombination model fitted to out-of-frame rearrangements, and the results were checked against IGoR. In a later analysis, TCR-TCR, TCR-HLA and TCR-CMV co-occurrence was scored with hypergeometric tests, and a repertoire-size bias correction was applied to TCR pairs. In a later analysis, false discovery rates were estimated by permuting HLA or CMV assignments 20 times. A later analysis grouped co-occurring TCRs with DBSCAN, adding TCRdist sequence similarity when clustering within HLA-allele-positive subsets. Repertoires with fewer than 30,000 or more than 120,000 public chains were left out of co-occurrence clustering, as were five repertoires with anomalous nucleotide sharing. Here the immuneACCESS table is served through TCRdb, limited to in-frame sequences with V and J called. Missing clones are a known gap in these copies; in checked studies unresolved V genes cover under half, and the rest lacks a known reason. V and J calls and clone size follow that table, whereas D and trimming were derived from the DNA. The sample includes about 250,000 clones, with around 84% observed a single time. 0.24% of the sample comes from the top ten.

The paper as a whole reports these results and caveats: The study listed 164 TCR beta chains as associated with cytomegalovirus. The presence/absence analyses assumed that sequencing depth was roughly uniform across donors, and that assumption may not be true. Because counts were too low, around 18 rarely observed V segments, including chromosome 9 orphons, were left out of the earlier analysis of about 500 of the donors. Some IMGT-functional V segments, including TRBV6-2 and TRBV6-3, could not be distinguished by the 87-base-pair reads and were therefore excluded. According to a later analysis, most CMV-associated TCR beta chains appeared to be HLA-restricted, and the HLA associations seemed to be driven largely by CMV exposure. The sequencing pipeline was judged likely to have produced a cluster of highly shared sequence variants as a technical artifact. In a later analysis, around 17,000 TCR beta sequences were associated with specific HLA alleles at a false discovery rate of 0.05. A later analysis found that TCR association rates varied across HLA loci, with DRB1 alleles showing the most associated TCRs and HLA-C alleles the fewest. A later analysis reported that several top co-occurrence clusters appeared linked to parvovirus B19, influenza, CMV and Epstein-Barr virus. CMV serostatus was the only immune exposure information available for the cohort. Assigning TCR associations to individual alleles was difficult when HLA alleles, especially DR and DQ, strongly co-occurred. A later analysis found that HLA-associated TCR beta chains were more clonally expanded and had lower generation probabilities than equally common non-associated chains. According to a later genetic analysis, donors in an Asian-associated ancestry cluster had fewer N-insertions in productive TCRs than the approximately 710-donor mean. In this cohort, only TCR beta chains were sequenced, and detectable features were limited by the absence of alpha or paired-chain data. It was suggested by the authors that the approach could potentially be generalized to other disease states and immunological phenotypes. Broadly in line with IMGT annotations, most TCR beta V segments showed up in productive rearrangements about 87% or about 30% of the time in an earlier analysis of some 590 of the donors. The classifier was reported to diagnose cytomegalovirus status with high specificity and sensitivity in both the original and validation cohorts. A few of the identified cytomegalovirus-associated TCR beta chains were confirmed in vitro to be specific for cytomegalovirus antigens. Most TCR sequences were seen in very few donors, while some public TCRs were found in many individuals. A further reported finding was that TCR beta sequences accurately predicted the HLA-A and HLA-B alleles for most subjects in the first cohort. Because HLA typing was unavailable for some donors at each locus, only the typed subset was used in association tests. Correlated functional status among segregating V segments might reflect linkage disequilibrium, but an unknown experimental factor could not be ruled out. In a later genetic analysis, a missense DCLRE1C variant was associated with V-gene and J-gene trimming of TCR beta chains, and the association was replicated in an independent cohort.

The sequence was obtained from a girl aged 2-10 years in good health and CMV-seronegative. Material: PBMCs. The chain was built from TRBV15 and TRBJ2-2; 9 central nucleotides agree with TRBD2. Here is the DNA: TGTGCCACCAGCAGTGCTAGCGGGGACACCGGGGAGCTGTTTTTT. It codes for CATSSASGDTGELFF. The full variable domain, completed from the reference TRBV15 and TRBJ2-2 proteins outside the CDR3, reads DAMVIQNPRYQVTQFGKPVTLSCSQTLNHNVMYWYQQKSSQAPKLLFHYYDKDFNNEADTPDNFQSRRPNTSFCFLDIRSPGLGDTAMYLCATSSASGDTGELFFGEGSRLTVL.